The following is a TCR beta chain sequence with its context. Each subset's genomic DNA was shared equally among a number of immunoSEQ plates. Sequenced by immunoSEQ multiplex PCR; TCRdb stores in-frame clones only, minus some. The table has hundreds of thousands of clones, about 91% seen once. These data come from a study of shared clonotypes between healthy human individuals. Background on the study: The study drew on two women and three men aged 18 to 49 as donors. Per donor, three plates held CD4 naive cells, three held CD4 memory, two held CD8 naive and one held CD8 memory.

Trimming removed 4 bases from V and 2 bases from J, with 12 bases in between. This CDR3 is built from 15 residues. Germline loops: CDR1 SGHAT, CDR2 FQNNGV. Cells designated naive CD8 were CD45RO-negative and were positively selected for CCR7, with terminally differentiated effector memory CD45RA+ cells excluded. The sequenced material came from naive CD8+ T cells sorted from blood. The gene calls are TRBV11-2 and TRBJ2-1; D ambiguous. The receptor's source is a man aged 25-45 years in good health. The DNA for the CDR3 is TGTGCCAGCAGCTCAATGAAGGGTCCCTACAATGAGCAGTTCTTC. It specifies CASSSMKGPYNEQFF.